Sequencing of this TCR beta chain was carried out in a study of identical twins. Overall study results and limits: The authors noted that invariant MAIT and iNKT cells could partly confound zero-insertion analyses.

The CDR3 has 15 residues. Trimming shortened V by 0 bases and J by 1 base, and 9 bases separated the two germline ends. Germline CDR1 LGHDT, CDR2 YNNKEL (reference sequence). A template switching step contributed a universal primer site, while unique molecular identifiers were present in the cDNA. TCRdb re-called the 5' RACE reads through MiXCR, storing one row per CDR3 protein. The sample includes about 1.7 million distinct CDR3 sequences, 25% to 35% of them seen just once. Notes on this clonotype: What it binds is unknown.

This chain uses TRBV3-1 with TRBJ1-1, with a possible D match to TRBD1 (6 bases). This sequence originates from a newborn girl in good health. The sequencing input was cord blood. CDR3 sequence (DNA): TGTGCCAGCAGCCAAGAGGGGGCCCCGAACACTGAAGCTTTCTTT. Translated, it gives CASSQEGAPNTEAFF.